A selection of T cell receptor beta chains follows, all from one sample in a study of blood T cell repertoires in COVID-19. Clones were read by immunoSEQ multiplex PCR, and TCRdb kept only the in-frame ones, dropping some. The repertoire holds 200,000 to 250,000 clones, with 86% as singletons. Sequenced input: PBMCs or T cells enriched from blood (not recorded which). These receptors were taken from a woman aged 45 to 65 who had recovered from COVID-19. The CDR3 runs from the conserved cysteine through the conserved F or W. The D gene is left open where the match is weak. The listing skips clone size in some rows; elsewhere it reads once, few, many or a size class.

len,d_gene,abundance,j_gene,v_gene,CDR3aa,CDR3nt
14,.,.,TRBJ2-7,TRBV4-1,CASSPPRGHYEQYF,TGCGCCAGCAGCCCACCTAGAGGACACTACGAGCAGTACTTC
13,.,.,TRBJ1-2,TRBV7-3,CASSQRQDGGYTF,TGTGCCAGCAGCCAACGACAGGACGGTGGCTACACCTTC
16,.,.,TRBJ1-2,TRBV7-2,CASSLGAGTRSYGYTF,TGTGCCAGCAGCTTAGGCGCAGGGACTAGAAGCTATGGCTACACCTTC
15,.,.,TRBJ1-1,TRBV7-9,CASSFKGAANTEAFF,TGTGCCAGCAGCTTTAAAGGGGCTGCGAACACTGAAGCTTTCTTT
16,TRBD1,.,TRBJ1-4,TRBV7-6,CASSLGDRGAKEKLFF,TGTGCCAGCAGCTTGGGGGACAGGGGAGCGAAAGAAAAACTGTTTTTT
15,TRBD1,.,TRBJ1-2,TRBV11-2,CASSPLRDRAYGYTF,TGTGCCAGCAGCCCCCTGAGGGACAGGGCCTATGGCTACACCTTC
12,.,.,TRBJ1-1,TRBV19,CASSGHPEGAFF,TGTGCCAGTAGTGGCCATCCCGAGGGAGCTTTCTTT
16,.,.,TRBJ1-5,TRBV7-2,CASSAKQPAVDQPQHF,TGTGCCAGCAGCGCCAAACAGCCAGCAGTCGATCAGCCCCAGCATTTT
14,.,.,TRBJ2-2,TRBV4-3,CASSQQGYTGELFF,TGCGCCAGCAGCCAGCAGGGGTACACCGGGGAGCTGTTTTTT
14,TRBD1,.,TRBJ1-3,TRBV6-2/TRBV6-3,CASSGQASGNTIYF,TGTGCCAGCAGTGGACAGGCTTCTGGAAACACCATATATTTT
14,.,.,TRBJ1-2,TRBV2,CASIKFGGNYGYTF,TGTGCCAGCATTAAGTTCGGGGGGAACTATGGCTACACCTTC
14,.,.,TRBJ1-1,TRBV13,CASSLGRGMAEAFF,TGTGCCAGCAGCTTAGGTCGGGGTATGGCTGAAGCTTTCTTT
15,TRBD1,.,TRBJ2-1,TRBV18,CASSPPGQGFNEQFF,TGTGCCAGCTCACCACCGGGACAGGGGTTCAATGAGCAGTTCTTC
12,.,.,TRBJ2-7,TRBV6-2/TRBV6-3,CASSIQTYEQYF,TGTGCCAGCAGCATACAGACCTACGAGCAGTACTTC
16,.,.,TRBJ2-1,TRBV12-5,CASGLVLGSTYNEQFF,TGTGCTAGTGGTTTGGTACTGGGGAGTACCTACAATGAGCAGTTCTTC
15,.,.,TRBJ2-3,TRBV19,CASTPLGTPTDTQYF,TGTGCCAGTACCCCGTTGGGGACTCCAACAGATACGCAGTATTTT
17,TRBD2,.,TRBJ2-5,TRBV4-2,CASSQDLLAGGGETQYF,TGTGCCAGCAGCCAAGATTTACTAGCGGGAGGAGGTGAGACCCAGTACTTC
21,TRBD1,.,TRBJ1-2,TRBV5-1,CASSDRDRGRVVTVANYGYTF,TGCGCCAGCAGCGACCGGGACAGGGGGCGCGTGGTGACGGTGGCTAACTATGGCTACACCTTC
16,TRBD2,.,TRBJ2-7,TRBV7-2,CASSLLRLAGGAEQYF,TGTGCCAGCAGCTTACTAAGGCTAGCGGGAGGAGCCGAGCAGTACTTC
13,TRBD2,.,TRBJ2-7,TRBV3-1/TRBV3-2,CASSPGTSFEQYF,TGTGCCAGCAGCCCGGGGACTAGCTTCGAGCAGTACTTC
14,.,.,TRBJ1-5,TRBV28,CASLEDAGNQPQHF,TGTGCCAGCTTAGAAGACGCGGGCAATCAGCCCCAGCATTTT
16,.,.,TRBJ2-1,TRBV7-9,CASSFSQTGFRGEQFF,TGTGCCAGCAGCTTCTCCCAAACAGGGTTTCGGGGTGAGCAGTTCTTC
17,TRBD2,.,TRBJ2-1,TRBV7-2,CASSSNLGLAVNNEQFF,TGTGCCAGCAGCTCAAACTTGGGACTAGCGGTAAACAATGAGCAGTTCTTC
17,TRBD1,.,TRBJ1-5,TRBV19,CASKRQGAGFGDQPQHF,TGTGCCAGCAAAAGACAGGGGGCAGGGTTTGGGGATCAGCCCCAGCATTTT
16,.,.,TRBJ1-5,TRBV7-8,CASSLTRLTSNQPQHF,TGTGCCAGCAGTTTGACCCGTTTGACAAGCAATCAGCCCCAGCATTTT
20,TRBD2,.,TRBJ2-2,TRBV28,CASRATLGTSGSQPTGELFF,TGTGCCAGCAGGGCGACCTTGGGGACTAGCGGGAGTCAGCCAACCGGGGAGCTGTTTTTT
15,.,once,TRBJ1-2,TRBV19,CASTLSTRRFLGYTF,TGTGCCAGTACCCTCTCGACACGCCGTTTCTTGGGCTACACCTTC
12,TRBD1,.,TRBJ1-1,TRBV4-2,CASSPSTGEAFF,TGTGCCAGCAGCCCATCGACAGGGGAAGCTTTCTTT
16,.,.,TRBJ1-5,TRBV5-8,CASSFLGKGPRQPQHF,TGTGCCAGCAGCTTCTTGGGTAAGGGGCCTCGTCAGCCCCAGCATTTT
13,.,once,TRBJ2-2,TRBV29-1,CSVEEANTGELFF,TGCAGCGTTGAAGAGGCCAACACCGGGGAGCTGTTTTTT
19,.,.,TRBJ2-1,TRBV4-1,CASSQLATPQTNGMNEQFF,TGCGCCAGCAGCCAACTAGCCACCCCTCAGACTAATGGTATGAATGAGCAGTTCTTC
12,.,.,TRBJ1-5,TRBV19,CASSIVQGPQHF,TGTGCCAGTAGTATAGTACAGGGACCCCAGCATTTT
13,.,.,TRBJ2-1,TRBV6-4,CASSDRSNDEQFF,TGTGCCAGCAGTGACCGCAGTAATGATGAGCAGTTCTTC
14,TRBD1,.,TRBJ1-2,TRBV7-2,CASSLGQGEYGYTF,TGTGCCAGCAGCCTTGGACAGGGTGAATATGGCTACACCTTC
11,TRBD2,.,TRBJ2-1,TRBV10-1,CASSEGRGQFF,TGCGCCAGCAGTGAGGGGAGGGGGCAGTTCTTC
16,TRBD2,.,TRBJ2-1,TRBV19,CASTPFLAGGYNEQFF,TGTGCCAGTACCCCGTTCCTAGCGGGGGGGTACAATGAGCAGTTCTTC
14,TRBD1,few,TRBJ2-7,TRBV30,CAWSTGGASYEQYF,TGTGCCTGGAGTACAGGGGGCGCGAGTTACGAGCAGTACTTC
14,.,.,TRBJ1-3,TRBV5-6,CASSLATGGNTIYF,TGTGCCAGCAGCTTGGCGACAGGTGGAAACACCATATATTTT
15,.,.,TRBJ2-1,TRBV11-2,CASSLSRDLYNEQFF,TGTGCCAGCAGCTTATCACGGGATTTGTACAATGAGCAGTTCTTC
13,.,.,TRBJ2-7,TRBV5-8,CASSLYRGYEQYF,TGTGCCAGCAGCTTGTACCGGGGCTACGAGCAGTACTTC
12,.,.,TRBJ2-1,TRBV5-4,CASSPTRNEQFF,TGTGCCAGCAGCCCCACACGCAATGAGCAGTTCTTC
14,.,.,TRBJ1-6,TRBV30,CAWRTGSYNSPLHF,TGTGCCTGGAGAACCGGGTCCTATAATTCACCCCTCCACTTT
13,.,.,TRBJ2-1,TRBV2,CACQAGEAPEQFF,TGTGCCTGCCAAGCAGGGGAAGCCCCTGAGCAGTTCTTC
17,.,.,TRBJ2-3,TRBV9,CASSVGPGDLHRDTQYF,TGTGCCAGCAGCGTAGGCCCAGGGGACCTACATAGAGATACGCAGTATTTT
12,.,.,TRBJ1-1,TRBV30,CAWSVPPVGAFF,TGTGCCTGGAGTGTTCCTCCGGTCGGAGCTTTCTTT
12,TRBD1,.,TRBJ1-1,TRBV4-1,CASRQGDTEAFF,TGCGCCAGCAGACAGGGGGACACTGAAGCTTTCTTT
14,.,.,TRBJ1-2,TRBV29-1,CSVASQGSPSGYTF,TGCAGCGTTGCATCGCAGGGAAGTCCCTCTGGCTACACCTTC
13,.,.,TRBJ1-4,TRBV19,CASSRDKNGKLFF,TGTGCCAGTAGTCGGGACAAAAACGGAAAACTGTTTTTT
16,.,.,TRBJ1-1,TRBV19,CASRVGGFILNTEAFF,TGTGCCAGTAGGGTGGGAGGTTTTATACTGAACACTGAAGCTTTCTTT
13,TRBD1,.,TRBJ1-4,TRBV30,CAWRDRGNEKLFF,TGTGCCTGGAGGGACAGGGGAAATGAAAAACTGTTTTTT
14,TRBD1,.,TRBJ1-1,TRBV10-3,CAISVGTGGTEAFF,TGTGCCATCAGCGTAGGGACAGGGGGCACTGAAGCTTTCTTT
15,.,.,TRBJ1-1,TRBV10-3,CAIRKQGSGNTEAFF,TGTGCCATCAGAAAACAGGGAAGCGGGAACACTGAAGCTTTCTTT